The source of this T cell receptor beta chain is a study of PD-1 blockade in classical Hodgkin lymphoma. Study-level findings and limits: Newly diagnosed patients reportedly had lower baseline TCR diversity than healthy donors. The study found that TCR diversity rose significantly by C4D1 in CD4+ but not CD8+ cells. Complete responders entered with baseline diversity on par with newly diagnosed patients, the results showed. Repertoires differed for reasons still undefined, possibly disease activity or prior therapy.

V lost 1 base, J lost 7 bases, and 14 bases lay in between. This CDR3 contains 14 residues. Germline V CDR1 and CDR2: SGHDN, FVKESK. Every patient relapsed after autologous stem cell transplantation, and brentuximab vedotin exposure varied. The data were produced by immunoSEQ multiplex PCR, yet TCRdb's version contains in-frame clones alone and is incomplete. The sample has over 35,000 clones; roughly 80% are singletons. As concerns this clone: Antigen unknown.

The sequence was obtained from a human donor with classical Hodgkin lymphoma. The chain employs TRBV14 and TRBJ2-7; D not certain. The input for sequencing was peripheral blood mononuclear cells (PBMCs), taken before the second cycle of nivolumab. CDR3 nucleotide sequence: TGTGCCAGCAGCCAAGCGAGCCTGCTTCAGGAGCAGTACTTC. Amino acids: CASSQASLLQEQYF.